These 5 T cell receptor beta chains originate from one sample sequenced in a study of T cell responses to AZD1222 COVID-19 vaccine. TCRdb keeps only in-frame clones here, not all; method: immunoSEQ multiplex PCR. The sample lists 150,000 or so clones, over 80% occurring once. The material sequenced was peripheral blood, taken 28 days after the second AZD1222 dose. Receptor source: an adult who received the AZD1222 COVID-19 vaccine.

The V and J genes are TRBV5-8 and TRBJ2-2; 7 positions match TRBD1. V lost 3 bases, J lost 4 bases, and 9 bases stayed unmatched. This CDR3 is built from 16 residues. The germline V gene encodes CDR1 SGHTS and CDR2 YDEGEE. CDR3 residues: CASSSRGRGGTGELFF. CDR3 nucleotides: TGTGCCAGCAGCTCGAGGGGGCGCGGAGGCACCGGGGAGCTGTTTTTT. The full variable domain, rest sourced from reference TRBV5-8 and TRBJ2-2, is EAGVTQSPTHLIKTRGQQATLRCSPISGHTSVYWYQQALGLGLQFLLWYDEGEERNRGNFPPRFSGRQFPNYSSELNVNALELEDSALYLCASSSRGRGGTGELFFGEGSRLTVL.

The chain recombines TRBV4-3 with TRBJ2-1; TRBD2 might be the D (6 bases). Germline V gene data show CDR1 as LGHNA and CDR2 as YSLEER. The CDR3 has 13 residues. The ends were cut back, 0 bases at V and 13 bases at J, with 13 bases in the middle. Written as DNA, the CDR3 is TGCGCCAGCAGCCAAGAAAGGCGGGACCCACAGTTCTTC. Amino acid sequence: CASSQERRDPQFF.

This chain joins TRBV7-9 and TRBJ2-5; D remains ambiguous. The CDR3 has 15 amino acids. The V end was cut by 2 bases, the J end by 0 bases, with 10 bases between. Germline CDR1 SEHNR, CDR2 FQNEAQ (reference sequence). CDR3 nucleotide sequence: TGTGCCAGCAGCTTATTGTGGACCAACCAAGAGACCCAGTACTTC. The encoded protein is CASSLLWTNQETQYF.

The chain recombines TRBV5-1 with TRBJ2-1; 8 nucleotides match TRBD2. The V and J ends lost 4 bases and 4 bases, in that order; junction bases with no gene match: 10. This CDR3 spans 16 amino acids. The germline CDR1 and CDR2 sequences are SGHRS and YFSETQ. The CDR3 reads CASSTGLVVRYNEQFF. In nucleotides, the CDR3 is TGCGCCAGCAGCACGGGACTAGTAGTCCGTTACAATGAGCAGTTCTTC. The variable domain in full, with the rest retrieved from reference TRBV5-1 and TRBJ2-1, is KAGVTQTPRYLIKTRGQQVTLSCSPISGHRSVSWYQQTPGQGLQFLFEYFSETQRNKGNFPGRFSGRQFSNSRSEMNVSTLELGDSALYLCASSTGLVVRYNEQFFGPGTRLTVL.

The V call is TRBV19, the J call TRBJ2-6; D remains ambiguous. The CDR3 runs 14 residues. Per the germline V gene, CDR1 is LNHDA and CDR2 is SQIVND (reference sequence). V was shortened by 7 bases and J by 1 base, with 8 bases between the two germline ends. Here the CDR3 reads CASTGRSGANVLTF. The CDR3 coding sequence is TGTGCCAGTACTGGAAGGTCTGGGGCCAACGTCCTGACTTTC.